This T cell receptor (beta chain) was retrieved from a study of T cell responses to AZD1222 COVID-19 vaccine. The germline V gene has CDR1 MNHEY and CDR2 SMNVEV (reference sequence). Trimming removed 3 bases at V and 8 bases at J, with 13 bases between. This CDR3 spans 13 amino acids. Sequencing used immunoSEQ multiplex PCR; TCRdb keeps in-frame clones, though not all of them. The sample records about 95,000 clones, 85% to 90% being singletons. The specimen was peripheral blood, collected on day 0 of AZD1222 vaccination. This chain links TRBV27 with TRBJ1-2; no firm D call. The receptor comes from an adult in good health. The CDR3: CASSFRGTRGYTF. In nucleotides, the CDR3 is TGTGCCAGCAGTTTTCGGGGAACGCGCGGCTACACCTTC.